Shown below are 11 T cell receptor beta chains from a single sample sequenced in a study of blood T cell repertoires in COVID-19. Here immunoSEQ multiplex PCR was the method, and the copy in TCRdb shows in-frame clones only, minus some. The data show about 210,000 clones, approximately 82% seen once. Sequencing was carried out using peripheral blood. The source of these receptors is a middle-aged woman with acute or convalescent COVID-19.

The chain recombines TRBV5-1 with TRBJ1-2; 7 nucleotides agree with TRBD1. This CDR3 is 14 amino acids long. V dropped 6 bases and J dropped 4; count of bases not matched to a gene: 9. Germline CDR1 and CDR2: SGHRS and YFSETQ. The CDR3 protein is CASNNEGARYGYTF. Written as DNA, the CDR3 is TGCGCCAGCAATAATGAGGGGGCACGCTATGGCTACACCTTC.

V gene TRBV5-6 combines with J gene TRBJ1-5; D might be TRBD1 (6 bases). Trimming stripped 6 bases from V and 7 bases from J, with 23 bases between. The CDR3 runs to 16 residues. Germline lookup yields CDR1 SGHDT and CDR2 YYEEEE. CDR3 residues: CASTSWGGGSGQPQHF. The CDR3, as DNA: TGTGCCAGCACCTCCTGGGGGGGCGGTAGTGGGCAGCCCCAGCATTTT.

The sample holds one count of this clone. This rearrangement joins TRBV5-1 to TRBJ1-1; 9 positions agree with TRBD1. The CDR3 is 14 amino acids. V trimming: 4 bases; J trimming: 1 base; junction bases outside the gene matches: 2. Per the germline V gene, CDR1 is SGHRS and CDR2 is YFSETQ. CDR3 coding DNA: TGCGCCAGCAGCGTGGGACAGGGGAACACTGAAGCTTTCTTT. This encodes CASSVGQGNTEAFF.

The CDR3 sequence: CASSLYDSSNQPQHF. For the CDR3, the DNA is TGCGCCAGCAGCCTATATGACAGTTCCAATCAGCCCCAGCATTTT. This rearrangement joins TRBV5-1 to TRBJ1-5; tentatively, D is TRBD1 (5 bases). The CDR3 has 15 residues. Between the trimmed V and J ends, which lost 4 bases and 3 bases, there was a span of 14 bases. Per germline, CDR1 SGHRS and CDR2 YFSETQ.

The chain joins TRBV27 to TRBJ2-3; TRBD2 agrees at 13 bases. V was clipped by 5 bases and J by 4 bases; unmatched bases: 18. There are 20 residues in the CDR3. Germline CDR1 MNHEY, CDR2 SMNVEV (reference sequence). The CDR3 DNA reads TGTGCCAGCAGTCCCCCGTTTATACTAGCGGGGGGGCCGGGTCCAGATACGCAGTATTTT. Protein sequence: CASSPPFILAGGPGPDTQYF.

This clone appeared a single time. V and J are TRBV9 and TRBJ2-7; D possibly corresponds to TRBD1 (5 bases). Germline-derived CDR1 and CDR2 are SGDLS and YYNGEE. The CDR3 covers 14 residues. Trimming removed 0 bases at V and 5 bases at J, with 12 bases between. Written as DNA, the CDR3 is TGTGCCAGCAGCGTAGGGCAGGGAAGGGACGAGCAGTACTTC. Translated: CASSVGQGRDEQYF. The whole variable domain, remainder taken from reference TRBV9 and TRBJ2-7, is DSGVTQTPKHLITATGQRVTLRCSPRSGDLSVYWYQQSLDQGLQFLIQYYNGEERAKGNILERFSAQQFPDLHSELNLSSLELGDSALYFCASSVGQGRDEQYFGPGTRLTVT.

This clone was detected only a few times. The chain joins TRBV7-2 to TRBJ2-5; 7 bases fit TRBD1. The germline gives CDR1 SGHTA, CDR2 FQGNSA. Germline trimming cut 3 bases from V and 7 bases from J; bases unmatched to any gene: 5. The CDR3 has 13 residues. The CDR3 sequence is CASSFTGERTQYF. For the CDR3, the DNA is TGTGCCAGCAGCTTTACAGGGGAAAGGACCCAGTACTTC.

The V call is TRBV4-3, the J call TRBJ2-5, with a possible D match to TRBD2 (6 bases). CDR3 length: 15 residues. Trimming cost V 3 bases and J 5 bases, with 16 bases left between them. Germline assignment: CDR1 LGHNA and CDR2 YSLEER. CDR3 in amino acids: CASSHLTSTIETQYF. In DNA, the CDR3 is TGCGCCAGCAGCCACCTGACTAGTACTATCGAGACCCAGTACTTC.

This chain joins TRBV12-5 and TRBJ2-2, with a weak D call TRBD2 (6 bases). The CDR3 runs to 16 residues. Deletions cut 2 bases from V and 5 bases from J, with 15 bases between. Looked up from germline, CDR1 is LGHNT and CDR2 is FRNRAP. The CDR3 region is CASGLMTSPSTGELFF. CDR3 sequence (DNA): TGTGCTAGTGGTTTGATGACTAGTCCCTCTACCGGGGAGCTGTTTTTT.

This clone was picked up a small number of times. The rearrangement joins TRBV6-4 to TRBJ2-1, with 15 bases identical to TRBD2. V lost 6 bases to trimming and J lost 9 bases; unmatched junction nucleotides: 6. The CDR3 consists of 15 residues. Germline values: CDR1 MRHNA, CDR2 SNTAGT. Here the CDR3 DNA reads TGTGCCAGCAGCGCCGGACTAGCGGGAGGGACTGAGCAGTTCTTC. Amino acid sequence: CASSAGLAGGTEQFF.

The chain carries TRBV10-2 and TRBJ1-5, with no clear D. V was shortened by 4 bases and J by 0 bases, with 10 bases between the two germline ends. This CDR3 contains 15 residues. Germline values: CDR1 WSHSY, CDR2 SAAADI. In DNA form, the CDR3 reads TGCGCCAGCAGTGCAGGAGGGCGTAGCAATCAGCCCCAGCATTTT. This encodes CASSAGGRSNQPQHF.